The 22 T cell receptor beta chains presented below share a single source sample, sequenced in a study of shared clonotypes between healthy human individuals. Profiling relied on immunoSEQ multiplex PCR, and the TCRdb table lists in-frame clones only, not all of them. The sample lists some 2,500,000 clones; around 93% were seen once. Material: naive CD4+ T cells from PBMCs. Specified subset: CD45RA+ positively selected. The receptors come from a man between 18 and 29 years old in good health. Some clones in this sample may be carry-over from other donors' samples.

J is TRBJ2-1 and V is TRBV29-1, with D possibly TRBD1 on 6 matching bases. Trimming removed 7 bases from V and 6 bases from J, with 19 bases in between. Germline CDR1 and CDR2: SQVTM and ANQGSEA. The CDR3 has 14 residues. For the CDR3, the DNA is TGCAGCGCCACAGGGACATCCATATTCAATGAGCAGTTCTTC. Translated, it gives CSATGTSIFNEQFF.

The chain carries TRBV19 and TRBJ2-5, with no clear D. CDR3 length: 15 residues. V shed 0 bases and J shed 2 bases, with 10 bases lying between them. Germline CDR1 LNHDA, CDR2 SQIVND (reference sequence). DNA for the CDR3: TGTGCCAGTAGTATAGATCCGACGGTACAAGAGACCCAGTACTTC. This codes for CASSIDPTVQETQYF.

The J gene is TRBJ2-3, the V gene TRBV18; TRBD1 might be the D (5 bases). CDR1 and CDR2 from the germline V gene are KGHSH and LQKENI. This CDR3 has 15 amino acids. V lost 8 bases and J lost 3, with 18 bases in between. The CDR3 nucleotides are TGTGCCAGCCGCGACGGCAGGGATGCAACAGATACGCAGTATTTT. It codes for CASRDGRDATDTQYF.

This clone was seen just once. One end of the junction does not line up with germline, which may come from a read error. This chain links TRBV5-1 with TRBJ2-1; D gene unclear. Germline CDR1 reads SGHRS; CDR2 reads YFSETQ. The CDR3 sequence is 15 residues long. CDR3 in amino acids: CASSLGLTTYSEQFF. CDR3 DNA: TGCGCCAGCAGCTTGGGACTCACTACTTACAGTGAGCAGTTCTTC.

The CDR3 nucleotides read TGTGCCAGCAGCCCTGCGGAGGACTACTCTGGAAACACCATATATTTT. Protein product: CASSPAEDYSGNTIYF. The rearrangement joins TRBV7-6 to TRBJ1-3; no definite D call. This CDR3 is built from 16 residues. The germline CDR1 and CDR2 sequences are SGHVS and FNYEAQ. Trimming took 5 bases from V and 0 from J, leaving 14 bases between them.

The V gene is TRBV4-1, the J gene TRBJ2-7, with 7 positions matching TRBD1. V shed 0 bases, J shed 2 bases, and the junction held 7 bases outside the gene matches. Germline CDR1 and CDR2: MGHRA and YSYEKL. The CDR3 is made up of 16 amino acids. Written as DNA, the CDR3 is TGCGCCAGCAGCCAAGACGGGGACAGTGTCACCTACGAGCAGTACTTC. Its translation: CASSQDGDSVTYEQYF.

This clone was seen just once. This chain links TRBV4-1 with TRBJ2-3; 10 bases match TRBD2. The CDR3 runs 17 residues. V was clipped by 2 bases and J by 0 bases; unmatched bases: 5. Germline V gene lookup returns CDR1 MGHRA and CDR2 YSYEKL. In nucleotides, the CDR3 is TGCGCCAGCAGCCAACGCGGACTAGCGGATAGCACAGATACGCAGTATTTT. Its protein is CASSQRGLADSTDTQYF.

The rearrangement links TRBV6-6 to TRBJ2-2; D unclear. The V end lost 4 bases, the J end lost 2 bases, and 11 bases lay between the germline ends. CDR3 size: 15 residues. Germline V gives CDR1 MNHNY, CDR2 SVGAGI (reference sequence). CDR3 bases: TGTGCCAGCAGTTCAGGACCAGTTAACACCGGGGAGCTGTTTTTT. It is translated as CASSSGPVNTGELFF.

J is TRBJ2-2 and V is TRBV10-3; 7 nucleotides agree with TRBD1. With V trimmed by 3 bases and J by 4 bases, 2 bases remained unmatched. In germline, CDR1 is ENHRY, CDR2 SYGVKD. The CDR3 covers 14 residues. CDR3 nucleotides: TGTGCCATCAGTGACAACAGGGGCACCGGGGAGCTGTTTTTT. The encoded protein is CAISDNRGTGELFF.

The chain is built from TRBV7-8 and TRBJ2-7, with 7 positions matching TRBD2. The germline CDR1 and CDR2 sequences are SGHVS and FQNEAQ. The CDR3 totals 15 residues. J gave up 3 bases and V 5 bases, and 10 bases lay outside the gene matches. CDR3 nucleotide sequence: TGTGCCAGCAGCCAACAAGGACTAGGAGTCTACGAGCAGTACTTC. Its translation is CASSQQGLGVYEQYF.

The chain has TRBV5-1 and TRBJ2-5; TRBD2 agrees at 7 bases. The CDR3 runs 15 residues. V shed 5 bases and J 5 bases; nucleotides not matched to a gene: 12. The germline V gene has CDR1 SGHRS and CDR2 YFSETQ. The CDR3 loop reads CASSPGLPLLETQYF. In nucleotides, the CDR3 is TGCGCCAGCAGTCCGGGACTACCTTTATTGGAGACCCAGTACTTC.

The CDR3: CASSLTGPSGYTF. The CDR3 coding sequence is TGTGCCAGCAGCTTGACAGGTCCGAGTGGCTACACCTTC. This chain links TRBV11-2 with TRBJ1-2; D possibly corresponds to TRBD1 (6 bases). This CDR3 spans 13 amino acids. Trimming took off 3 bases at V and 7 bases at J, with 12 bases between the two ends. Germline V gene data show CDR1 as SGHAT and CDR2 as FQNNGV.

The V call is TRBV5-4, the J call TRBJ2-1, with D unresolved. This CDR3 has 12 residues. Between the trimmed V and J ends, which lost 1 base and 7 bases, there was a span of 6 bases. The germline V gene encodes CDR1 SGHNT and CDR2 YYREEE (reference sequence). In nucleotides, the CDR3 is TGTGCCAGCAGCTTGTTCCGTAATGAGCAGTTCTTC. Its protein is CASSLFRNEQFF.

The gene calls are TRBV7-2 and TRBJ2-5, with no clear D. V was trimmed by 4 bases and J by 3 bases, leaving 9 bases between them. The CDR3 contains 13 residues. Germline-derived CDR1 and CDR2 are SGHTA and FQGNSA. As DNA, the CDR3 is TGTGCCAGCAGCTCACCATCCAAAGAGACCCAGTACTTC. As protein: CASSSPSKETQYF.

V usage is TRBV28 and J usage is TRBJ2-6, with D possibly TRBD1 on 5 matching bases. Per germline, CDR1 MDHEN and CDR2 SYDVKM. The CDR3 runs to 17 residues. V was pared by 4 bases and J by 3 bases, with 16 bases between. In DNA form, the CDR3 reads TGTGCCAGCAGTTACGCCGATCAGGGTAATGGGGCCAACGTCCTGACTTTC. Translating gives CASSYADQGNGANVLTF.

The genes are TRBV7-9 and TRBJ2-1; D may be TRBD1 (5 bases). Between the trimmed V and J ends, which lost 5 bases and 10 bases, there was a span of 15 bases. This CDR3 is built from 13 residues. Germline V CDR1 and CDR2: SEHNR, FQNEAQ (reference sequence). CDR3: CASSARPWTEQFF. The CDR3 DNA sequence: TGTGCCAGCAGCGCGCGACCTTGGACAGAGCAGTTCTTC.

This clone appeared once. The chain has TRBV19 and TRBJ1-3; D is unresolved. The CDR3 is 15 residues long. Trimming took 6 bases from V and 0 from J, leaving 12 bases between them. Germline CDR1 and CDR2: LNHDA and SQIVND (reference sequence). CDR3 nucleotide sequence: TGTGCCAGTAGACCTCCGGGGTCCTCTGGAAACACCATATATTTT. This codes for CASRPPGSSGNTIYF.

The chain links TRBV5-1 to TRBJ2-1; D might be TRBD2 (5 bases). CDR3 size: 14 residues. V was shortened by 6 bases and J by 7 bases, with 17 bases between the two germline ends. The germline CDR1 and CDR2 sequences are SGHRS and YFSETQ. The CDR3 region has the DNA TGCGCCAGCAAAATGCCTAGCAGGTTAAATGAGCAGTTCTTC. Translating gives CASKMPSRLNEQFF.

J is TRBJ1-2 and V is TRBV28, with a weak D call TRBD1 (6 bases). In germline, CDR1 is MDHEN, CDR2 SYDVKM. The CDR3 spans 14 residues. Trimming left V 2 bases short and J 4 bases short, with 11 bases between. This chain's CDR3 is CASSLPGQPYGYTF. The CDR3 DNA is TGTGCCAGCAGTTTACCCGGACAGCCCTATGGCTACACCTTC.

The chain joins TRBV7-9 to TRBJ1-2, with D possibly TRBD1 on 5 matching bases. The ends were cut back, 1 base at V and 8 bases at J, with 8 bases in the middle. Germline V gene data show CDR1 as SEHNR and CDR2 as FQNEAQ (reference sequence). CDR3 size: 12 residues. Here the CDR3 DNA reads TGTGCCAGCAGCTTAGGGGGACGGGGCTACACCTTC. This sequence encodes CASSLGGRGYTF.

The chain recombines TRBV2 with TRBJ2-7; D is ambiguous. The length of the CDR3 is 15 residues. The germline V gene has CDR1 SNHLY and CDR2 FYNNEI. The V end lost 6 bases, the J end lost 1 base, and 16 bases lay between the germline ends. The CDR3 reads CASRGRAIQSYEQYF. Written as DNA, the CDR3 is TGTGCCAGCAGGGGAAGGGCCATACAATCCTACGAGCAGTACTTC.

As to this clone: The same CDR3 arises from other DNA sequences in this sample as well. The chain combines TRBV6-5 with TRBJ2-7, with 11 positions matching TRBD2. V shed 3 bases, J shed 2 bases, and the junction held 6 bases outside the gene matches. The CDR3 has 16 amino acids. CDR1 is MNHEY and CDR2 is SVGAGI in the germline V gene. The CDR3 is CASSYSGTSGTYEQYF. DNA for the CDR3: TGTGCCAGCAGTTATTCCGGGACTAGCGGCACCTACGAGCAGTACTTC.